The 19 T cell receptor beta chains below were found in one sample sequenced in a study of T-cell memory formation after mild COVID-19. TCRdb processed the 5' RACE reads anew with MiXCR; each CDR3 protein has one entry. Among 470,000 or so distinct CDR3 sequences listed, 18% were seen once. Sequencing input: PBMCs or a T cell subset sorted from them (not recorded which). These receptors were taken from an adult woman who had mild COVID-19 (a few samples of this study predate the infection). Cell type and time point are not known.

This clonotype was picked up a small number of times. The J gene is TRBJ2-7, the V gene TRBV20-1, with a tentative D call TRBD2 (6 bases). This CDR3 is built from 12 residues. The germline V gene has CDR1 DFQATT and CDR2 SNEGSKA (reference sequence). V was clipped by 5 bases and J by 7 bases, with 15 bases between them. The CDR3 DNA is TGCAGTGCTGGCCGCCGGGAGAATGAGCAGTACTTC. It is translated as CSAGRRENEQYF.

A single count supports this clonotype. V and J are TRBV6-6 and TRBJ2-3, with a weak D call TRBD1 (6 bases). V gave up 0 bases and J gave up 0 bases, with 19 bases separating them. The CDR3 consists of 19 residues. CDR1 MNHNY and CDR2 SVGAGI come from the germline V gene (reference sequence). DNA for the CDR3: TGTGCCAGCAGTTACTCGGTGTTTGGACAGAGTGCTAGCACAGATACGCAGTATTTT. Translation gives CASSYSVFGQSASTDTQYF.

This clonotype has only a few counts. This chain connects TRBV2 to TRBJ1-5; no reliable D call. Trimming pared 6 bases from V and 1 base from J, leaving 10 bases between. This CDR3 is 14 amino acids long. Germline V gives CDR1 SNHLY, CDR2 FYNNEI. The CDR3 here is CASSRGESNQPQHF. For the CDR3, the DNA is TGTGCCAGCAGCCGGGGAGAGAGCAATCAGCCCCAGCATTTT.

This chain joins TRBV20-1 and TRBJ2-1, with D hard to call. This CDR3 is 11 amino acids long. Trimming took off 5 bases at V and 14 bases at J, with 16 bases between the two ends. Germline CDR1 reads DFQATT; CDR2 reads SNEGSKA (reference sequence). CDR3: CSASITNKEFF. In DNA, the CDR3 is TGCAGTGCTTCTATTACCAACAAGGAGTTCTTC.

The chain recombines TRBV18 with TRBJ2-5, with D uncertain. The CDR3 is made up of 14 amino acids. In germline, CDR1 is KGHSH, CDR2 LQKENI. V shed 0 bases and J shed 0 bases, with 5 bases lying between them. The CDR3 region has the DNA TGTGCCAGCTCACCACCGGCGGACCAAGAGACCCAGTACTTC. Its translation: CASSPPADQETQYF.

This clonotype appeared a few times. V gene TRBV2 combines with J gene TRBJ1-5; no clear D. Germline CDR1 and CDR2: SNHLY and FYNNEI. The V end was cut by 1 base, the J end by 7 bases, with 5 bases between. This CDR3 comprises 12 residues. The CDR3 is CASSEVGQPQHF. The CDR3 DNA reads TGTGCCAGCAGTGAAGTTGGACAGCCCCAGCATTTT. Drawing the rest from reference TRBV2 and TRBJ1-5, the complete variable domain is EPEVTQTPSHQVTQMGQEVILRCVPISNHLYFYWYRQILGQKVEFLVSFYNNEISEKSEIFDDQFSVERPDGSNFTLKIRSTKLEDSAMYFCASSEVGQPQHFGDGTRLSIL.

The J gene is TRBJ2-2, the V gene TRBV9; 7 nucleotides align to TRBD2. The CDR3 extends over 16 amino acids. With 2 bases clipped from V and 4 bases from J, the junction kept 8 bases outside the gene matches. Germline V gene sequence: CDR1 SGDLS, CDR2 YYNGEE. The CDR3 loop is CASSVSGPSSTGELFF. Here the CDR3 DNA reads TGTGCCAGCAGCGTTAGCGGGCCGTCGAGCACCGGGGAGCTGTTTTTT. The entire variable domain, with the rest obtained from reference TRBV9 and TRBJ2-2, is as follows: DSGVTQTPKHLITATGQRVTLRCSPRSGDLSVYWYQQSLDQGLQFLIQYYNGEERAKGNILERFSAQQFPDLHSELNLSSLELGDSALYFCASSVSGPSSTGELFFGEGSRLTVL.

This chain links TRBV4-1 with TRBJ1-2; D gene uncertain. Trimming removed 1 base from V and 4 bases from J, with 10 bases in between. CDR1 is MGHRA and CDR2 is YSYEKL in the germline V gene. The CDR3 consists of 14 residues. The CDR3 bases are TGCGCCAGCAGCCAAGTGGGGAGCCCCTATGGCTACACCTTC. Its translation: CASSQVGSPYGYTF.

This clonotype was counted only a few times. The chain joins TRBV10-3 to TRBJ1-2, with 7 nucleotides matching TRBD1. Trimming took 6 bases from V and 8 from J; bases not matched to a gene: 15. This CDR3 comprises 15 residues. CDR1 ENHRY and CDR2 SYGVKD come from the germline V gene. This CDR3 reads CAIRDTTGPPGGYTF. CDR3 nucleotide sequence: TGTGCCATCAGGGACACGACAGGGCCCCCGGGAGGCTACACCTTC.

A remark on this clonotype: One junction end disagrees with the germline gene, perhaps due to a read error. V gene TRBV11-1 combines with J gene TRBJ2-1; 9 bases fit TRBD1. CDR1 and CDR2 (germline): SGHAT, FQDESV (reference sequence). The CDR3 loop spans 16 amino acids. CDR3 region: CASSLAGQGWRNEQFF. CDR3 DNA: TGTGCCAGCAGCCTAGCCGGACAGGGGTGGAGGAATGAGCAGTTCTTC.

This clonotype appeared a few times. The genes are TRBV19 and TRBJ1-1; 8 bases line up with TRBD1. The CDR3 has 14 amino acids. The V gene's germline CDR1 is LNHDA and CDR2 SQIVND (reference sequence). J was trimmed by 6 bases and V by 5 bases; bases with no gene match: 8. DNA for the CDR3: TGTGCCAGTAGTCCGCGGACAGGGCAAGCTGAAGCTTTCTTT. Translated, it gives CASSPRTGQAEAFF.

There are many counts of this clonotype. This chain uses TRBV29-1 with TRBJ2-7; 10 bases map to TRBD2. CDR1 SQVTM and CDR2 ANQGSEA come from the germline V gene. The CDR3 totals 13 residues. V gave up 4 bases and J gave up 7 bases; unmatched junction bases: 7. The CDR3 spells CSVGSSGRGEQYF. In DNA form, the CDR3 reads TGCAGCGTTGGCTCTAGCGGGAGAGGAGAGCAGTACTTC.

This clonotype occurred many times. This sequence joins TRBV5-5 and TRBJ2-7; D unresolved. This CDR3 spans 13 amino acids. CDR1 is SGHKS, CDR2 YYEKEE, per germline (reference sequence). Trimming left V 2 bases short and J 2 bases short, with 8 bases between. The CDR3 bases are TGTGCCAGCAGCTTCCTTGGAGCCTACGAGCAGTACTTC. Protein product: CASSFLGAYEQYF.

DNA of the CDR3: TGCGCCAGCAGTCAGGGACAGGGGTGGAACACAGATACGCAGTATTTT. Translation gives CASSQGQGWNTDTQYF. This chain joins TRBV5-1 and TRBJ2-3; TRBD1 matches 10 bases. Trimming at V came to 5 bases and at J to 2 bases, leaving 8 bases not matched to a gene. CDR1 is SGHRS, CDR2 YFSETQ, per germline. CDR3 size: 16 residues.

This CDR3 is CASSLRGPSSGANVLTF. CDR3 DNA sequence: TGCGCCAGCAGCTTGAGGGGGCCGAGCTCTGGGGCCAACGTCCTGACTTTC. V is TRBV5-1 and J is TRBJ2-6; 7 bases map to TRBD1. The CDR3 extends over 17 amino acids. Germline V CDR1 and CDR2: SGHRS, YFSETQ. V was clipped by 1 base and J by 0 bases; unmatched bases: 4.

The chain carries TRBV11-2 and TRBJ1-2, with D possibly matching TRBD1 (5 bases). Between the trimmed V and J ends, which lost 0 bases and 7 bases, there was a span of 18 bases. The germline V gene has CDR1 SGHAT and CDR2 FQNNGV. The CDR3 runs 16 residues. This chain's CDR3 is CASSLDLAREKGGYTF. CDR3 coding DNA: TGTGCCAGCAGCTTAGATCTGGCCAGGGAGAAGGGTGGCTACACCTTC.

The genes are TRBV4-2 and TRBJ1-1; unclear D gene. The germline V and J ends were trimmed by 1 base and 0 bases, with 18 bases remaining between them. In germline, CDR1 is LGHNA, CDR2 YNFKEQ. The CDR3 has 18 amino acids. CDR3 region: CASSQGRVGPLMNTEAFF. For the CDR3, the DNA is TGTGCCAGCAGCCAAGGGAGGGTTGGACCTCTCATGAACACTGAAGCTTTCTTT.

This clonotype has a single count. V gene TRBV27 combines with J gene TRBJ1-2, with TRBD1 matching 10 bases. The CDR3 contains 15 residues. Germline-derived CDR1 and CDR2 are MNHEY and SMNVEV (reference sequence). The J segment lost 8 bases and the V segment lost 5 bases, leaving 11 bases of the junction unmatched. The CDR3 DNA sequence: TGTGCCAGCAGTACATTTTTTAGGGACAGGGGAGGCTACACCTTC. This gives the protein CASSTFFRDRGGYTF.

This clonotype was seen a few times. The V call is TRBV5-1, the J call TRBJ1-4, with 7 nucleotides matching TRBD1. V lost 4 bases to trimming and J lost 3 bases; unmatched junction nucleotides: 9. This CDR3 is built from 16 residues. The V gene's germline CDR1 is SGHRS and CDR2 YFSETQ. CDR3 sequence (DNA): TGCGCCAGCAGCATAAACCCGACAGGGCCTAATGAAAAACTGTTTTTT. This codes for CASSINPTGPNEKLFF.